This T cell receptor (beta chain) was retrieved from a study of radiotherapy plus CTLA-4 blockade in lung cancer. Study information: With 25% to 40% of patients having disease control, objective responses were seen in approximately 19%.

The V gene's germline CDR1 is LNHDA and CDR2 SQIVND (reference sequence). There are 14 residues in the CDR3. Trimming pared 5 bases from V and 2 bases from J, leaving 12 bases between. People whose metastatic non-small-cell lung cancer was chemo-refractory got focal radiation along with CTLA-4 blockade by ipilimumab. For this clone: Its specificity is not known.

Libraries were prepared by immunoSEQ multiplex PCR; TCRdb keeps only in-frame clonotypes and omits some of them. Altogether 75,000 to 100,000 clones are present, 82% being singletons, with the ten largest covering roughly 3.5%. Study-wide results and caveats: Reported findings show early blood T cell clone dynamics, with interferon-beta, best predicted response. Blood-borne expansion of tumor-derived TCR clones followed radiotherapy plus ipilimumab.

This receptor was identified in a human donor with non-small cell lung cancer who had a partial response to radiotherapy plus ipilimumab. This chain links TRBV19 with TRBJ1-1, with D hard to call. Material: peripheral blood, obtained from a patient treated with radiotherapy plus ipilimumab. CDR3 protein: CASSSRRGNTEAFF. The DNA for the CDR3 is TGTGCCAGTAGTTCTCGGCGGGGTAACACTGAAGCTTTCTTT. Full variable domain (outside the CDR3, taken from reference TRBV19 and TRBJ1-1): DGGITQSPKYLFRKEGQNVTLSCEQNLNHDAMYWYRQDPGQGLRLIYYSQIVNDFQKGDIAEGYSVSREKKESFPLTVTSAQKNPTAFYLCASSSRRGNTEAFFGQGTRLTVV.